Given below is one T cell receptor beta chain in context. This sample was taken from a study of blood T cell repertoires in COVID-19. V shed 5 bases and J shed 2 bases, with 15 bases lying between them. Per the germline V gene, CDR1 is SGHAT and CDR2 is FQNNGV. The CDR3 length is 15 residues. Authors' analysis steps: Reference gene primer amplification gave estimated nucleated cell counts. Profiling relied on immunoSEQ multiplex PCR, and the TCRdb table lists in-frame clones only, not all of them. That table is the source of V, J and clone size, and D and trimming were worked out from the DNA. The data show about 400,000 clones, roughly 85% seen once. Grouping used clinical history reported by participants in a survey and questionnaire.

This sequence originates from a woman under 30 with acute COVID-19. Sample: PBMCs or T cells enriched from blood (not recorded which). The chain is built from TRBV11-2 and TRBJ2-5; maybe TRBD2 (6 bases). The CDR3 sequence is CASSPDYRTQETQYF. CDR3 nucleotide sequence: TGTGCCAGCAGCCCGGACTACCGGACGCAAGAGACCCAGTACTTC.